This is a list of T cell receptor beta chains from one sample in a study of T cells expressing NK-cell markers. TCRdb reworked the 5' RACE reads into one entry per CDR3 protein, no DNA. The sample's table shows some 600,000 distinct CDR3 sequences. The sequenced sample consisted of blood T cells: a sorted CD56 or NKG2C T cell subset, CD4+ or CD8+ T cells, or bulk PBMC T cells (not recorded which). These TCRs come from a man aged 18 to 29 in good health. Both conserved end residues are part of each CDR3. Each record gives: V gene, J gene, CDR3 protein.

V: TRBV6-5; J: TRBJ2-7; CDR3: CASSYSMPSATRSYEQYF
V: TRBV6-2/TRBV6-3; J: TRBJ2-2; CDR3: CASSHRPGLADLANTGELFF
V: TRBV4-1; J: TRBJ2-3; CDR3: CASSQLIPSTDTQYF
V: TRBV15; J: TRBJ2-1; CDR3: CATSRDGTGTYNEQFF
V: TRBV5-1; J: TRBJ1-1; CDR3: CASSLDRANWNTEAFF
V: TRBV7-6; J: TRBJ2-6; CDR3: CASSLVVGGYGANVLTF
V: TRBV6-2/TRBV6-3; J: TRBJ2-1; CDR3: CASRDSSSYNEQFF
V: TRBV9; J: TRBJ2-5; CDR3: CASSREGGQIQETQYF
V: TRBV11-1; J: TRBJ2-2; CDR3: CASSLSGSTNANTGELFF
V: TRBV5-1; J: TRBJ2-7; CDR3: CASSFWTSQEQYF
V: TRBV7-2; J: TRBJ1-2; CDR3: CASSQLRDYTF
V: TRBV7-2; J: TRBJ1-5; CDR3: CASSQPDSAGNQPQHF
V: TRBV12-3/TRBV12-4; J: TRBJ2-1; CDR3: CASNPSTRGGNEQFF
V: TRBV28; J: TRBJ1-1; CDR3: CATFRDRVFGTEAFF
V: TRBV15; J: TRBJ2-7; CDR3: CATSGPKTGEQYF
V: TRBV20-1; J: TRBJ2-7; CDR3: CSARRLVDIREQYF
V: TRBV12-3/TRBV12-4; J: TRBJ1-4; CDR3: CASTRGNEKLFF
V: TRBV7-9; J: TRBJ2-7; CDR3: CASSPPVDTYEQYF
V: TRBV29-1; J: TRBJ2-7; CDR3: CSGLGGVTYEQYF
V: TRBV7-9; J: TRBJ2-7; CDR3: CASSPTGTGATYEQYF
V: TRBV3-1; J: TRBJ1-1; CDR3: CASSHRGDTEAFF
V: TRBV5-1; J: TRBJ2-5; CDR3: CASSLVSSGRMETQYF
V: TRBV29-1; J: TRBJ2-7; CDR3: CSVAGTGSSYEQYF
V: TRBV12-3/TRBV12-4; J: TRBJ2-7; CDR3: CASRDRDEQYF
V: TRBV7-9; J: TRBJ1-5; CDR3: CASSLGTNNQPQHF
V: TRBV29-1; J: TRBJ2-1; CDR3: CSVERDSSYNEQFF
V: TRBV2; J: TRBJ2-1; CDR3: CASTPGLDSYNEQFF
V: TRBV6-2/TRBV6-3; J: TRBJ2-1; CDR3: CASTKRTHNEQFF
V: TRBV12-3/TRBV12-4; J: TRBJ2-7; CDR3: CASSLGLPYEQYF
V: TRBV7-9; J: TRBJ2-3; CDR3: CASSHPKTGEDTQYF
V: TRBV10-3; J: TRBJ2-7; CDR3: CASEGSGLSYEQYF
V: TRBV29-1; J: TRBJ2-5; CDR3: CSVERSVKETQYF
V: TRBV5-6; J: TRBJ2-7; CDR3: CASSLPGVDEQYF
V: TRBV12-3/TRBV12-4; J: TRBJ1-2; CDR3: CASSFGILSYGYTF
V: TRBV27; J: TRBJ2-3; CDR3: CASSSLLAGVGDTQYF
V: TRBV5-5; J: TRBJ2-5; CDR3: CASSDGTGLQETQYF
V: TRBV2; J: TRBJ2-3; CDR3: CASTQEQVSSTDTQYF
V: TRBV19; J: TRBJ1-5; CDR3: CASSITGSINQPQHF
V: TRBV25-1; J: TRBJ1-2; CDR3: CASSESGYYGYTF
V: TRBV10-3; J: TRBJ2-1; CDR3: CAIRRGVDEQFF
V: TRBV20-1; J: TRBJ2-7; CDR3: CSAKDRGQSPYEQYF
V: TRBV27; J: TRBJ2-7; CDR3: CASSTRTGGYEQYF
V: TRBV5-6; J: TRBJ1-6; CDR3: CASSLGGGERPLHF
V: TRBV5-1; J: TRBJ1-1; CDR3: CASSLVSREGAEAFF
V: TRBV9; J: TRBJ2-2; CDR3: CASSDAGPAGELFF
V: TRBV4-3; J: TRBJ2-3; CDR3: CASSQENTQYF
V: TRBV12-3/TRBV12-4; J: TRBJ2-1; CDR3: CASSLFGGTEQFF
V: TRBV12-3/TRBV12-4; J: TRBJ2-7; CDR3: CASSPGLVGIYEQYF
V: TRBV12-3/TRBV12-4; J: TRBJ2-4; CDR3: CASSLRTGSLAKNIQYF
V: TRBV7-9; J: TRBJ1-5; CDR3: CASSPGDQPQHF
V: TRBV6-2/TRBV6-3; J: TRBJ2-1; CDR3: CASSYMPGTGHQSGGSYNEQFF
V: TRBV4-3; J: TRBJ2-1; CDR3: CASSQAGGITEQFF
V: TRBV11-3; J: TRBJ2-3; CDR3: CASSLELAGGGTDTQYF
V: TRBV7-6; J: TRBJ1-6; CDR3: CASSLAGTASPLHF
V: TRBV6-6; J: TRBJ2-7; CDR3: CASSYSQIYEQYF